This T cell receptor (beta chain) emerged from a study of blood T cell repertoires in COVID-19. A remark on this clone: The same CDR3 can be traced to other DNA sequences in this sample.

This table comes from immunoSEQ multiplex PCR, and its TCRdb copy is limited to in-frame clones, with some not included. This table has approximately 390,000 clones, approximately 88% appearing once. CDR1 and CDR2 from the germline V gene are SGHRS and YFSETQ. Unmatched junction bases numbered 3, after V lost 3 bases and J lost 4 bases. The CDR3 runs to 14 residues. The genes are TRBV5-1 and TRBJ1-1; 10 bases are shared with TRBD1. The source of this sequence is a woman in her thirties or forties with acute COVID-19. Sequenced sample: PBMCs or T cells enriched from blood (not recorded which). CDR3 DNA: TGCGCCAGCAGCTACGGACAGGGGGGCACTGAAGCTTTCTTT. Protein product: CASSYGQGGTEAFF.